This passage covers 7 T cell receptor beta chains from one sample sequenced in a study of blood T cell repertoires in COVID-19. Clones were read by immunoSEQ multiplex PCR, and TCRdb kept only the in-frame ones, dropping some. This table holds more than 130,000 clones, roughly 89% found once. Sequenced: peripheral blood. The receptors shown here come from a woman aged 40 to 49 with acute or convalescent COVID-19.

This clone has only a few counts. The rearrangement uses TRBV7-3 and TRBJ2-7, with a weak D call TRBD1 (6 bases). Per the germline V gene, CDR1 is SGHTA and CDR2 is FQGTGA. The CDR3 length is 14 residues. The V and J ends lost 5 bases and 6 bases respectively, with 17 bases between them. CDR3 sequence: CASSPRSGVGEQYF. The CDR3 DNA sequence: TGTGCCAGCAGCCCTAGGTCAGGGGTGGGCGAGCAGTACTTC.

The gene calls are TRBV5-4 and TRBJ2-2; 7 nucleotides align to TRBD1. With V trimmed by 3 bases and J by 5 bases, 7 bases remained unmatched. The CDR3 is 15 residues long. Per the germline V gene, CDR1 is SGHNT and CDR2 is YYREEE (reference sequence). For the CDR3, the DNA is TGTGCCAGCAGCTCCCAGGGGGTAGGGACCGGGGAGCTGTTTTTT. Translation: CASSSQGVGTGELFF.

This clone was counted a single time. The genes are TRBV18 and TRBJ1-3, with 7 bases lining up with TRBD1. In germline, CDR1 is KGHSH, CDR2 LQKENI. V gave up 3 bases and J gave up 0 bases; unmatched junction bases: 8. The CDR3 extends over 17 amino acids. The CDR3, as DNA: TGTGCCAGCTCACCCCCCGGGACAGTCTACTCTGGAAACACCATATATTTT. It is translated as CASSPPGTVYSGNTIYF.

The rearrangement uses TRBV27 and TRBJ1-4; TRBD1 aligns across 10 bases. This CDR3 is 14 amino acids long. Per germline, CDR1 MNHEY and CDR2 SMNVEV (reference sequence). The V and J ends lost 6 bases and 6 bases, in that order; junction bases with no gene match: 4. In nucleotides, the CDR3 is TGTGCCAGCAGCCCGGACAGGGGGGATGAAAAACTGTTTTTT. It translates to CASSPDRGDEKLFF.

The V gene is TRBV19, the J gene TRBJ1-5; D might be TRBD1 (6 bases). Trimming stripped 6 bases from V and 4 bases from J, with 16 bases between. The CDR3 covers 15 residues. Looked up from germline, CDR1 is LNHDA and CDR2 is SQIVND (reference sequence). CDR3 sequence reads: CASSRTVWGNQPQHF. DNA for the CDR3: TGTGCCAGTAGCCGGACAGTATGGGGGAATCAGCCCCAGCATTTT.

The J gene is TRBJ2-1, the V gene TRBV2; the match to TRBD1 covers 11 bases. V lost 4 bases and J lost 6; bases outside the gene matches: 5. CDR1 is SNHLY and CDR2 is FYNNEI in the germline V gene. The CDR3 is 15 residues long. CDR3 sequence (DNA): TGTGCCAGCAGTGTCCGGGACAGGGGGGGCAATGAGCAGTTCTTC. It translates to CASSVRDRGGNEQFF.

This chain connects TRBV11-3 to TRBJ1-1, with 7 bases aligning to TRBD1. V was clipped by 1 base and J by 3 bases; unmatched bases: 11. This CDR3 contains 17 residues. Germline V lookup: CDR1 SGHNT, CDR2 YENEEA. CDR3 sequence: CASSLGDRTGPDTEAFF. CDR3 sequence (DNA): TGTGCCAGCAGCTTAGGGGACCGGACAGGCCCCGACACTGAAGCTTTCTTT.